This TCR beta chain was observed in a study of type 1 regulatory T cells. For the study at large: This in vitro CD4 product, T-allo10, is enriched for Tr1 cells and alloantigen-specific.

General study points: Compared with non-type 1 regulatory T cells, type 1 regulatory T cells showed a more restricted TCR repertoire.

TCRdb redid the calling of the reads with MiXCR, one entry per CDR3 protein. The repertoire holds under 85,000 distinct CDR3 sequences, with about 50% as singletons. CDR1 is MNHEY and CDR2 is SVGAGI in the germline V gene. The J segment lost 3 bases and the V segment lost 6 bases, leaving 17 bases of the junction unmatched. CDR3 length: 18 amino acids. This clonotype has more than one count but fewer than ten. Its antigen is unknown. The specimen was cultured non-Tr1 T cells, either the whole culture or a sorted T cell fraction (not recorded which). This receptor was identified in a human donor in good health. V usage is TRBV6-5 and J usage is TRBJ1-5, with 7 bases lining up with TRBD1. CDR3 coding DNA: TGTGCCAGCAGAAGAGGTGGCCAGGGGGGCGGATACAATCAGCCCCAGCATTTT. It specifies CASRRGGQGGGYNQPQHF.